Each of the 20 T cell receptor beta chains below was sequenced from the same sample in a study of T-cell memory formation after mild COVID-19. TCRdb reprocessed the 5' RACE reads with MiXCR, giving one entry per CDR3 protein. The table has 400,000 to 500,000 distinct CDR3 sequences, approximately 20% seen once; the top ten hold 7.5% to 9.5%. The sample was PBMCs or a T cell subset sorted from them (not recorded which). These receptors all stem from an adult woman who had mild COVID-19 (a few samples of this study predate the infection). Cell type and time point are not known.

The gene calls are TRBV20-1 and TRBJ2-2; D ambiguous. V lost 7 bases and J 0 bases, leaving 9 bases between the germline ends. This CDR3 comprises 13 residues. Germline V gene lookup returns CDR1 DFQATT and CDR2 SNEGSKA (reference sequence). The CDR3 reads CSGATANTGELFF. CDR3 in DNA: TGCAGTGGCGCCACGGCGAACACCGGGGAGCTGTTTTTT.

This clonotype has a handful of counts. V and J are TRBV9 and TRBJ2-2; D gene unclear. This CDR3 region has 15 residues. Trimming removed 0 bases at V and 4 bases at J, with 10 bases between. Germline CDR1 SGDLS, CDR2 YYNGEE. The CDR3 DNA reads as TGTGCCAGCAGCGTAGCCGGGTTCGCCACCGGGGAGCTGTTTTTT. Protein: CASSVAGFATGELFF. The whole variable domain, remainder taken from reference TRBV9 and TRBJ2-2, is DSGVTQTPKHLITATGQRVTLRCSPRSGDLSVYWYQQSLDQGLQFLIQYYNGEERAKGNILERFSAQQFPDLHSELNLSSLELGDSALYFCASSVAGFATGELFFGEGSRLTVL.

This sequence joins TRBV6-6 and TRBJ1-3; 8 positions match TRBD1. Germline values: CDR1 MNHNY, CDR2 SVGAGI (reference sequence). CDR3 length: 16 residues. J lost 3 bases, V lost 7 bases, and 11 bases had no gene match. The CDR3 loop reads CASNHRGVESGNTIYF. DNA for the CDR3: TGTGCCAGCAACCACAGGGGGGTGGAAAGTGGAAACACCATATATTTT.

V gene TRBV14 combines with J gene TRBJ1-4; TRBD1 is a possible D gene (6 bases). CDR3 size: 16 residues. The ends were cut back, 0 bases at V and 7 bases at J, with 15 bases in the middle. The germline gives CDR1 SGHDN, CDR2 FVKESK. The CDR3 spells CASSQDHQGRGEKLFF. The CDR3 coding sequence is TGTGCCAGCAGCCAAGATCACCAGGGGCGAGGTGAAAAACTGTTTTTT.

The CDR3 DNA reads as TGTGCCAGCATTGGGGGACCGCGGTTGGAGACCCAGTACTTC. Its protein is CASIGGPRLETQYF. This chain links TRBV28 with TRBJ2-5, with D perhaps given as TRBD1 or TRBD2 (5 bases each). Germline assignment: CDR1 MDHEN and CDR2 SYDVKM. V was clipped by 7 bases and J by 5 bases, with 17 bases between them. The CDR3 totals 14 residues.

The rearrangement links TRBV6-1 to TRBJ2-7, with 12 bases aligning to TRBD2. CDR3 length equals 16 residues. V trimming: 6 bases; J trimming: 3 bases; junction bases outside the gene matches: 9. Per the germline V gene, CDR1 is MNHNS and CDR2 is SASEGT. CDR3 nucleotide sequence: TGTGCCAGCAGGTCGACTAGCGGGAGCTCCATCTACGAGCAGTACTTC. This sequence encodes CASRSTSGSSIYEQYF.

J is TRBJ2-1 and V is TRBV7-9; D gene unclear. CDR1 and CDR2 (germline): SEHNR, FQNEAQ (reference sequence). The CDR3 totals 12 residues. V gave up 6 bases and J gave up 4 bases, with 7 bases separating them. The CDR3 DNA is TGTGCCAGCAGGGGTAAATACAATGAGCAGTTCTTC. It is translated as CASRGKYNEQFF.

This chain links TRBV6-5 with TRBJ2-6; no clear D. CDR1 is MNHEY, CDR2 SVGAGI, per germline. CDR3 length: 16 residues. Trimming took off 5 bases at V and 0 bases at J, with 11 bases between the two ends. Written as DNA, the CDR3 is TGTGCCAGCAGTACCCTACCAGACTCTGGGGCCAACGTCCTGACTTTC. It is translated as CASSTLPDSGANVLTF.

The chain joins TRBV20-1 to TRBJ2-7; D ambiguous. The CDR3 extends over 16 amino acids. Between the trimmed V and J ends, which lost 4 bases and 3 bases, there was a span of 22 bases. Germline CDR1 DFQATT, CDR2 SNEGSKA (reference sequence). As DNA, the CDR3 is TGCAGTGCTACCATGCTTAGGGCCATTTGGGACTACGAGCAGTACTTC. Translation: CSATMLRAIWDYEQYF.

This clonotype was observed a few times. The chain has TRBV27 and TRBJ2-7; 10 bases match TRBD1. Germline V gives CDR1 MNHEY, CDR2 SMNVEV (reference sequence). The CDR3 sequence is 14 residues long. J lost 3 bases, V lost 4 bases, and 3 bases had no gene match. The CDR3 nucleotides are TGTGCCAGCAGTTACGGACAGGGGGACTACGAGCAGTACTTC. Translated: CASSYGQGDYEQYF.

With regard to this clonotype: Germline is not matched at one junction end, which may reflect a read error. V and J are TRBV24-1 and TRBJ2-5, with a tentative D call TRBD2 (5 bases). This CDR3 is 14 amino acids long. Germline V gene sequence: CDR1 KGHDR, CDR2 SFDVKD. CDR3 in amino acids: CDTSESGGGETQYF. The CDR3 DNA reads TGTGACACCAGTGAAAGCGGAGGCGGTGAGACCCAGTACTTC.

This clonotype was seen only a few times. This chain connects TRBV7-9 to TRBJ2-5; a weak D match, TRBD1 (6 bases). Germline CDR1 SEHNR, CDR2 FQNEAQ (reference sequence). CDR3 length: 14 residues. V shed 5 bases and J shed 2 bases, with 12 bases lying between them. The chain's CDR3 is CASSPRTAQETQYF. In DNA form, the CDR3 reads TGTGCCAGCAGCCCTCGGACAGCTCAAGAGACCCAGTACTTC.

The rearrangement links TRBV7-9 to TRBJ1-4; no firm D call. The V end lost 1 base, the J end lost 2 bases, and 17 bases lay between the germline ends. Germline V CDR1 and CDR2: SEHNR, FQNEAQ (reference sequence). The CDR3 covers 18 residues. The CDR3 is CASSLGAASRVTNEKLFF. The CDR3 nucleotides read TGTGCCAGCAGCTTAGGGGCCGCATCTCGAGTGACTAATGAAAAACTGTTTTTT.

The rearrangement joins TRBV6-1 to TRBJ1-5; D may be TRBD1 (5 bases). The CDR3 runs 16 residues. V lost 4 bases, J lost 7 bases, and 20 bases lay in between. From germline, CDR1 is MNHNS and CDR2 SASEGT. The CDR3 DNA follows: TGTGCCAGCAGTGGACAGAGCACAAACCTGGGACAGCCCCAGCATTTT. Protein sequence: CASSGQSTNLGQPQHF.

Only a few counts were recorded for this clonotype. This sequence joins TRBV12-3 or TRBV12-4 and TRBJ1-2; D remains ambiguous. V was trimmed by 5 bases and J by 8 bases, leaving 18 bases between them. The CDR3 is 14 amino acids. The CDR3 here is CASSPNPRSSGYTF. The CDR3 bases are TGTGCCAGCAGTCCCAACCCCAGGTCGAGCGGCTACACCTTC.

This chain uses TRBV19 with TRBJ2-6; D uncertain. Trimming left V 8 bases short and J 0 bases short, with 14 bases between. This CDR3 spans 16 amino acids. Germline V gene data show CDR1 as LNHDA and CDR2 as SQIVND (reference sequence). The chain's CDR3 is CASAGTVVSGANVLTF. CDR3 nucleotides: TGTGCCAGTGCCGGAACGGTGGTCTCTGGGGCCAACGTCCTGACTTTC.

V usage is TRBV2 and J usage is TRBJ1-1; D is uncertain. CDR1 and CDR2 (germline): SNHLY, FYNNEI. Trimming shortened V by 6 bases and J by 6 bases, and 17 bases separated the two germline ends. This CDR3 spans 14 amino acids. This CDR3 is CASREDGRGSEAFF. The CDR3 nucleotides read TGTGCCAGCAGAGAGGACGGCCGTGGGTCTGAAGCTTTCTTT. The full variable domain, completed using reference TRBV2 and TRBJ1-1, is EPEVTQTPSHQVTQMGQEVILRCVPISNHLYFYWYRQILGQKVEFLVSFYNNEISEKSEIFDDQFSVERPDGSNFTLKIRSTKLEDSAMYFCASREDGRGSEAFFGQGTRLTVV.

J is TRBJ2-7 and V is TRBV9; 8 bases map to TRBD1. The J segment lost 1 base and the V segment lost 0 bases, leaving 3 bases of the junction unmatched. The germline V gene has CDR1 SGDLS and CDR2 YYNGEE. The CDR3 consists of 15 residues. CDR3 bases: TGTGCCAGCAGCGTAGACGACAGGGGTTCCTACGAGCAGTACTTC. This encodes CASSVDDRGSYEQYF.

The chain combines TRBV5-1 with TRBJ2-1; 11 nucleotides agree with TRBD2. With V trimmed by 7 bases and J by 0 bases, 6 bases remained unmatched. This CDR3 contains 16 residues. Germline values: CDR1 SGHRS, CDR2 YFSETQ. CDR3 residues: CASGSGTSGSYNEQFF. CDR3 sequence (DNA): TGCGCCAGCGGGAGCGGGACTAGCGGCTCCTACAATGAGCAGTTCTTC. Combining the CDR3 with reference TRBV5-1 and TRBJ2-1 gives the whole variable domain KAGVTQTPRYLIKTRGQQVTLSCSPISGHRSVSWYQQTPGQGLQFLFEYFSETQRNKGNFPGRFSGRQFSNSRSEMNVSTLELGDSALYLCASGSGTSGSYNEQFFGPGTRLTVL.

This chain uses TRBV5-1 with TRBJ2-3; weak D call: TRBD1 (6 bases). The germline V and J ends were trimmed by 5 bases and 0 bases, with 22 bases remaining between them. Looked up from germline, CDR1 is SGHRS and CDR2 is YFSETQ. This CDR3 is built from 18 residues. The chain's CDR3 is CASRSGARLLTSTDTQYF. The CDR3 bases are TGCGCCAGCAGGTCAGGGGCGAGATTGCTAACTAGCACAGATACGCAGTATTTT.